Sequencing of this T cell receptor beta chain was carried out in a study of cytomegalovirus exposure and HLA in healthy donors. Profiling relied on immunoSEQ multiplex PCR, and the TCRdb table lists in-frame clones only, not all of them. This table has 200,000 to 300,000 clones, roughly 87% appearing once. A note on this clone: Its antigen is as yet unknown.

Whole-study results and caveats: Clusters of TCRs from the first cohort tended to co-occur in the roughly 120 validation repertoires (as a later analysis found). In vitro work confirmed that a few CMV-associated chains recognize CMV antigens. According to the study, about 180 TCR beta chains were cytomegalovirus-associated.

The V end was cut by 5 bases, the J end by 6 bases, with 17 bases between. Germline V lookup: CDR1 SGHTA, CDR2 FQGTGA. The CDR3 is made up of 15 amino acids. V usage is TRBV7-3 and J usage is TRBJ2-1, with D hard to call. The sample consisted of PBMCs. The clonotype comes from a man younger than 35 in good health and CMV-seropositive. DNA for the CDR3: TGTGCCAGCAGCCCCGCCTCGGTAGCCGCCAATGAGCAGTTCTTC. Translated: CASSPASVAANEQFF.